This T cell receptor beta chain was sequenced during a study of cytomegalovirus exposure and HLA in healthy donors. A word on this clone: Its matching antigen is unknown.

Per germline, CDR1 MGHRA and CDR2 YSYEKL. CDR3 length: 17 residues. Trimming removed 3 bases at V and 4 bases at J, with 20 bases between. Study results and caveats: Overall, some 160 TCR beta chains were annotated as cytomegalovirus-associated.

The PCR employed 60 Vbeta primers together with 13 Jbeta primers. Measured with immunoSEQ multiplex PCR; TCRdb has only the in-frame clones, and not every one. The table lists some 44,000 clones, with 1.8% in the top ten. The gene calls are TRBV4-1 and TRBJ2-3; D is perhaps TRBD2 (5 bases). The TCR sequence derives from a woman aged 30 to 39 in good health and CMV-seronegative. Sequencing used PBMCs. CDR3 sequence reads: CASSQGPGSVFPDTQYF. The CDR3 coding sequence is TGCGCCAGCAGCCAGGGTCCGGGATCCGTGTTCCCAGATACGCAGTATTTT.